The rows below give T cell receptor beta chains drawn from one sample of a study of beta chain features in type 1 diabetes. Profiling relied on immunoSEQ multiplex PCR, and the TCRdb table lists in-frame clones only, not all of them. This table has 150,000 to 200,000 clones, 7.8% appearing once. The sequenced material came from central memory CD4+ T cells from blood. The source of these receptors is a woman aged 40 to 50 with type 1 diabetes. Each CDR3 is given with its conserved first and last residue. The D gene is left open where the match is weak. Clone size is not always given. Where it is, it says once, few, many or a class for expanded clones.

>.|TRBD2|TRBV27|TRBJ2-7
CASSLGTNTYEQYF
TGTGCCAGCAGTCTGGGGACTAACACCTACGAGCAGTACTTC
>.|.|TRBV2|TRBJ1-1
CASSTGRRAFF
TGTGCCAGCAGTACCGGGAGGCGAGCTTTCTTT
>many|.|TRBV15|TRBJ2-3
CATSKGVKDTQYF
TGTGCCACCAGCAAAGGGGTGAAAGATACGCAGTATTTT
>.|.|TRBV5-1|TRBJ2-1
CASSLAGFYNEQFF
TGCGCCAGCAGCTTGGCCGGTTTCTACAATGAGCAGTTCTTC
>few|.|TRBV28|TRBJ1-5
CASVLGQGGNQPQHF
TGTGCCAGCGTCCTCGGGCAGGGCGGCAATCAGCCCCAGCATTTT
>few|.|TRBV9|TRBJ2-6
CASSGELSSGANVLTF
TGTGCCAGCAGCGGGGAGCTTAGCTCTGGGGCCAACGTCCTGACTTTC
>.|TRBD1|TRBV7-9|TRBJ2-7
CASSSLMEVPGQGTTREYF
TGTGCCAGCAGCTCACTTATGGAAGTACCGGGACAGGGGACTACGAGGGAGTACTTC
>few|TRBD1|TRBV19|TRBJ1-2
CASSIPGQGSYGYTF
TGTGCCAGTAGTATCCCGGGACAGGGATCATATGGCTACACCTTC
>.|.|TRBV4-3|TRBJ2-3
CASSPRGLRDSLGTQYF
TGCGCCAGCAGCCCCCGGGGTTTGCGGGACTCCCTCGGTACGCAGTATTTT
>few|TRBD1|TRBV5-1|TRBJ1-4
CASSFRTGGTNEKLFF
TGCGCCAGCAGTTTTCGGACAGGGGGAACTAATGAAAAACTGTTTTTT